This entry lists 32 T cell receptor beta chains sequenced from one sample in a study of resident and recirculating memory T cells in vitiligo (dated by TCRdb to 2016 to 2018). Libraries were built with the immunoSEQ multiplex PCR assay. TCRdb obtained this table from immuneACCESS and retained in-frame rearrangements with V and J assigned. These tables miss some clones; where compared with another copy, unresolved V genes account for less than half of the shortfall, and the remainder is unexplained. Across this sample there are 39,000 or so clones, with 85% to 95% seen only once. Roughly 4.7% of the sample comes from the top ten. Sequenced: blood. The receptors here all came from a male donor with vitiligo.

The rearrangement links TRBV30 to TRBJ1-5; 12 bases align to TRBD1. Germline-derived CDR1 and CDR2 are GTSNPN and SVGIG (reference sequence). This CDR3 is built from 14 residues. Trimming took 3 bases from V and 4 from J; bases not matched to a gene: 1. The CDR3 sequence: CAWRGQGANQPQHF. The CDR3 DNA reads as TGTGCCTGGAGGGGACAGGGGGCGAATCAGCCCCAGCATTTT.

The J gene is TRBJ2-2, the V gene TRBV9, with D uncertain. The length of the CDR3 is 12 residues. V lost 3 bases and J lost 7, with 7 bases in between. Germline V gene sequence: CDR1 SGDLS, CDR2 YYNGEE. The CDR3 bases are TGTGCCAGCAGCGAAGCCCACGGGGAGCTGTTTTTT. Residues: CASSEAHGELFF.

The chain is built from TRBV5-5 and TRBJ1-1; no definite D call. V was trimmed by 0 bases and J by 2 bases, leaving 11 bases between them. The germline V gene has CDR1 SGHKS and CDR2 YYEKEE (reference sequence). The CDR3 contains 15 residues. The DNA for the CDR3 is TGTGCCAGCAGCTTGGCCGCTCTCACAAACACTGAAGCTTTCTTT. Protein product: CASSLAALTNTEAFF.

V usage is TRBV6-5 and J usage is TRBJ2-3; TRBD2 aligns across 8 bases. The CDR3 totals 15 residues. V lost 7 bases, J lost 2 bases, and 8 bases stayed unmatched. Germline V gene sequence: CDR1 MNHEY, CDR2 SVGAGI. CDR3 sequence: CASKRSGGHTDTQYF. As DNA, the CDR3 is TGTGCCAGCAAGAGGAGCGGGGGACACACAGATACGCAGTATTTT.

The chain uses TRBV5-1 and TRBJ2-7; 7 bases align to TRBD1. Looked up from germline, CDR1 is SGHRS and CDR2 is YFSETQ. The CDR3 contains 15 residues. V shed 4 bases and J 2 bases; nucleotides not matched to a gene: 9. The CDR3 DNA sequence: TGCGCCAGCAGCCGGACCGGGACAGAGGCCTACGAGCAGTACTTC. Translated: CASSRTGTEAYEQYF. Full variable domain (outside the CDR3, taken from reference TRBV5-1 and TRBJ2-7): KAGVTQTPRYLIKTRGQQVTLSCSPISGHRSVSWYQQTPGQGLQFLFEYFSETQRNKGNFPGRFSGRQFSNSRSEMNVSTLELGDSALYLCASSRTGTEAYEQYFGPGTRLTVT.

The chain combines TRBV2 with TRBJ1-3, with a weak D call TRBD1 (5 bases). The CDR3 spans 14 residues. Trimming removed 9 bases from V and 0 bases from J, with 12 bases in between. The V gene's germline CDR1 is SNHLY and CDR2 FYNNEI. The CDR3 loop is CASLQDFSGNTIYF. Here the CDR3 DNA reads TGTGCCAGTTTACAGGATTTCTCTGGAAACACCATATATTTT.

This chain links TRBV5-4 with TRBJ2-3; 7 bases map to TRBD2. The CDR3 spans 15 residues. Trimming at V came to 4 bases and at J to 0 bases, leaving 5 bases not matched to a gene. CDR1 is SGHNT and CDR2 is YYREEE in the germline V gene (reference sequence). CDR3 residues: CASSPGGSSTDTQYF. The CDR3 region has the DNA TGTGCCAGCAGCCCCGGGGGGTCTAGCACAGATACGCAGTATTTT. The whole variable domain, filled in from reference TRBV5-4 and TRBJ2-3, reads ETGVTQSPTHLIKTRGQQVTLRCSSQSGHNTVSWYQQALGQGPQFIFQYYREEENGRGNFPPRFSGLQFPNYSSELNVNALELDDSALYLCASSPGGSSTDTQYFGPGTRLTVL.

The rearrangement links TRBV4-3 to TRBJ2-4; D remains ambiguous. V was clipped by 0 bases and J by 0 bases, with 12 bases between them. The CDR3 runs to 17 residues. Germline CDR1 is LGHNA and CDR2 is YSLEER. Written as DNA, the CDR3 is TGCGCCAGCAGCCAAGATGGCAGGCCTCTAGCCAAAAACATTCAGTACTTC. Translated: CASSQDGRPLAKNIQYF.

The V gene is TRBV11-2, the J gene TRBJ2-7; no clear D gene. This CDR3 region has 11 residues. The V end lost 3 bases, the J end lost 7 bases, and 7 bases lay between the germline ends. Per the germline V gene, CDR1 is SGHAT and CDR2 is FQNNGV. CDR3 residues: CASSLTEEQYF. As DNA, the CDR3 is TGTGCCAGCAGCTTGACTGAGGAGCAGTACTTC.

The gene calls are TRBV29-1 and TRBJ1-2, with D possibly matching TRBD1 (6 bases). Trimming removed 7 bases at V and 6 bases at J, with 12 bases between. The CDR3 contains 11 residues. CDR1 and CDR2 from the germline V gene are SQVTM and ANQGSEA. The CDR3 region has the DNA TGCAGCGGGGCCAGGGGAGATGGCTACACCTTC. Its translation is CSGARGDGYTF. The full variable domain, rest sourced from reference TRBV29-1 and TRBJ1-2, is SAVISQKPSRDICQRGTSLTIQCQVDSQVTMMFWYRQQPGQSLTLIATANQGSEATYESGFVIDKFPISRPNLTFSTLTVSNMSPEDSSIYLCSGARGDGYTFGSGTRLTVV.

This clone has just one count. The rearrangement links TRBV7-9 to TRBJ1-6, with 9 nucleotides matching TRBD1. Germline V gene sequence: CDR1 SEHNR, CDR2 FQNEAQ (reference sequence). The V segment lost 5 bases and the J segment 7 bases; nucleotides outside the gene matches: 3. The CDR3 covers 14 residues. CDR3 sequence (DNA): TGTGCCAGCAGCCGCGGGACAGGGAATTCACCCCTCCACTTT. Translation: CASSRGTGNSPLHF.

This clone was picked up a small number of times. The gene calls are TRBV20-1 and TRBJ2-1; the D is unclear. In germline, CDR1 is DFQATT, CDR2 SNEGSKA (reference sequence). This CDR3 has 10 amino acids. Trimming pared 7 bases from V and 3 bases from J, leaving 4 bases between. The CDR3 DNA sequence: TGCAGTGGTCTCTACAATGAGCAGTTCTTC. Protein: CSGLYNEQFF.

The chain couples TRBV7-6 to TRBJ1-1; 8 bases map to TRBD1. This CDR3 has 12 amino acids. Germline V gene data show CDR1 as SGHVS and CDR2 as FNYEAQ. Unmatched junction bases numbered 1, after V lost 4 bases and J lost 6 bases. The CDR3 bases are TGTGCCAGCAGCTCACAGGGGGCTGAAGCTTTCTTT. Protein product: CASSSQGAEAFF. The variable domain in full, with the rest retrieved from reference TRBV7-6 and TRBJ1-1, is GAGVSQSPRYKVTKRGQDVALRCDPISGHVSLYWYRQALGQGPEFLTYFNYEAQQDKSGLPNDRFSAERPEGSISTLTIQRTEQRDSAMYRCASSSQGAEAFFGQGTRLTVV.

The chain recombines TRBV7-3 with TRBJ2-3; TRBD2 matches 8 bases. This CDR3 is built from 17 residues. Germline loops: CDR1 SGHTA, CDR2 FQGTGA. The ends lost 4 bases at V and 2 bases at J; junction bases unmatched: 11. CDR3 region: CASSSTPGGALTDTQYF. The CDR3 DNA follows: TGTGCCAGCAGCTCCACTCCGGGGGGGGCCCTCACAGATACGCAGTATTTT.

The genes are TRBV4-1 and TRBJ2-2; D perhaps matches TRBD2 (7 bases). Germline V gene lookup returns CDR1 MGHRA and CDR2 YSYEKL. Trimming left V 0 bases short and J 7 bases short, with 18 bases between. The CDR3 sequence is 17 residues long. The CDR3 DNA reads TGCGCCAGCAGCCAAGATAGTGAGGGGGGGCTGGTCGGGGAGCTGTTTTTT. As protein: CASSQDSEGGLVGELFF.

The chain joins TRBV7-2 to TRBJ2-7; a possible D gene is TRBD2 (5 bases). The germline V gene encodes CDR1 SGHTA and CDR2 FQGNSA. This CDR3 is built from 15 residues. V lost 5 bases, J lost 3 bases, and 17 bases lay in between. CDR3 in amino acids: CASSLAGGSLYEQYF. The CDR3 DNA sequence: TGTGCCAGCAGCCTGGCGGGTGGCAGCCTCTACGAGCAGTACTTC.

This clone was found once. The chain has TRBV7-9 and TRBJ1-1; D uncertain. The CDR3 runs 13 residues. V was shortened by 6 bases and J by 7 bases, with 15 bases between the two germline ends. From germline, CDR1 is SEHNR and CDR2 FQNEAQ (reference sequence). CDR3 residues: CASSSWEQVEAFF. The CDR3 nucleotides are TGTGCCAGCAGTAGCTGGGAGCAGGTTGAAGCTTTCTTT.

The chain combines TRBV7-3 with TRBJ1-2; D remains ambiguous. The V gene lost 1 base and the J gene lost 4 bases, with 4 bases spanning the gap. Per the germline V gene, CDR1 is SGHTA and CDR2 is FQGTGA. The CDR3 is 12 amino acids. The CDR3 DNA sequence: TGTGCCAGCAGCTTAAACAGCTATGGCTACACCTTC. It codes for CASSLNSYGYTF.

This chain links TRBV5-4 with TRBJ1-2; maybe TRBD1 (6 bases). Germline CDR1 reads SGHNT; CDR2 reads YYREEE (reference sequence). V was cut by 1 base and J by 2 bases, with 12 bases left in between. This CDR3 has 15 residues. This chain's CDR3 is CASSLFTGRNYGYTF. In DNA form, the CDR3 reads TGTGCCAGCAGCTTGTTTACAGGGAGAAACTATGGCTACACCTTC.

The chain employs TRBV10-3 and TRBJ2-5, with TRBD1 matching 8 bases. CDR1 and CDR2 from the germline V gene are ENHRY and SYGVKD. This CDR3 spans 13 amino acids. V was clipped by 11 bases and J by 0 bases; unmatched bases: 5. The DNA for the CDR3 is TGTGCCGTCTCGGACAGGGACCAAGAGACCCAGTACTTC. Translating gives CAVSDRDQETQYF.

This rearrangement joins TRBV19 to TRBJ2-1; 8 positions match TRBD1. With V trimmed by 2 bases and J by 0 bases, 9 bases remained unmatched. CDR1 and CDR2 from the germline V gene are LNHDA and SQIVND (reference sequence). The CDR3 is 18 amino acids. CDR3 in amino acids: CASSIRDRGMGSYNEQFF. The DNA of the CDR3 is TGTGCCAGTAGTATACGAGACAGGGGTATGGGCTCCTACAATGAGCAGTTCTTC.

The chain carries TRBV30 and TRBJ1-4; 10 nucleotides agree with TRBD1. The V gene's germline CDR1 is GTSNPN and CDR2 SVGIG (reference sequence). The CDR3 consists of 13 residues. Unmatched junction bases numbered 1, after V lost 4 bases and J lost 5 bases. Written as DNA, the CDR3 is TGTGCCTGGATGGGACAGGGGAATGAAAAACTGTTTTTT. This encodes CAWMGQGNEKLFF.

The J gene is TRBJ1-1, the V gene TRBV7-2; perhaps TRBD1 as D (6 bases). The germline V gene has CDR1 SGHTA and CDR2 FQGNSA. Trimming stripped 6 bases from V and 2 bases from J, with 16 bases between. The CDR3 is 15 residues long. CDR3 sequence (DNA): TGTGCCAGCAGTCCCCAATTGGACAGAAACACTGAAGCTTTCTTT. Translation: CASSPQLDRNTEAFF.

The chain carries TRBV30 and TRBJ1-6; weak D call: TRBD1 (6 bases). V dropped 4 bases and J dropped 4 bases, with 14 bases sitting between them. Per germline, CDR1 GTSNPN and CDR2 SVGIG (reference sequence). The CDR3 length is 15 residues. The CDR3 spells CAWTIPDRYNSPLHF. CDR3 DNA: TGTGCCTGGACCATACCAGACAGGTATAATTCACCCCTCCACTTT.

This sequence joins TRBV18 and TRBJ2-3, with 9 nucleotides matching TRBD1. This CDR3 region has 15 residues. Trimming cost V 3 bases and J 0 bases; bases outside gene matches: 1. The germline CDR1 and CDR2 sequences are KGHSH and LQKENI. CDR3 nucleotides: TGTGCCAGCTCACCGGGACAGGGCAGCACAGATACGCAGTATTTT. As protein: CASSPGQGSTDTQYF.

The chain links TRBV15 to TRBJ2-2; no clear D gene. The CDR3 contains 13 residues. Germline-derived CDR1 and CDR2 are LNHNV and YYDKDF (reference sequence). The germline V and J ends were trimmed by 1 base and 6 bases, with 6 bases remaining between them. CDR3 region: CATSRVGAGELFF. The CDR3 nucleotides read TGTGCCACCAGCAGAGTGGGCGCCGGGGAGCTGTTTTTT.

In its sample, this clone was seen once. This chain joins TRBV6-4 and TRBJ2-1; 7 bases match TRBD1. The V gene end was trimmed by 5 bases and the J gene end by 8 bases; junction bases not matched to a gene: 3. This CDR3 contains 12 residues. Germline V gives CDR1 MRHNA, CDR2 SNTAGT. Here the CDR3 reads CASSFDRDEQFF. DNA for the CDR3: TGTGCCAGCAGTTTTGACAGGGATGAGCAGTTCTTC.

The V call is TRBV7-9, the J call TRBJ2-7; 9 bases align to TRBD1. The CDR3 is 15 residues long. The V and J ends lost 5 bases and 0 bases, in that order; junction bases with no gene match: 5. CDR1 is SEHNR, CDR2 FQNEAQ, per germline (reference sequence). The CDR3, as DNA: TGTGCCAGCAGCCCCGGGACAGGGCTCTCCTACGAGCAGTACTTC. It codes for CASSPGTGLSYEQYF.

The CDR3 sequence: CASSPGQSSYNEQFF. The CDR3 DNA reads TGTGCCAGCAGCCCGGGACAGAGCTCCTACAATGAGCAGTTCTTC. This chain uses TRBV14 with TRBJ2-1; TRBD1 agrees at 7 bases. Germline assignment: CDR1 SGHDN and CDR2 FVKESK. Trimming took 4 bases from V and 0 from J; bases not matched to a gene: 3. The CDR3 has 15 residues. Together with reference TRBV14 and TRBJ2-1, the CDR3 gives the full variable domain: EAGVTQFPSHSVIEKGQTVTLRCDPISGHDNLYWYRRVMGKEIKFLLHFVKESKQDESGMPNNRFLAERTGGTYSTLKVQPAELEDSGVYFCASSPGQSSYNEQFFGPGTRLTVL.

As DNA, the CDR3 is TGTGCCAGCAGCTCACGAGCGGGGGGGTCAGATACGCAGTATTTT. Amino acids: CASSSRAGGSDTQYF. The V and J genes are TRBV7-3 and TRBJ2-3; 10 bases are shared with TRBD2. With V trimmed by 4 bases and J by 4 bases, 5 bases remained unmatched. The CDR3 sequence is 15 residues long. The germline V gene encodes CDR1 SGHTA and CDR2 FQGTGA.

In DNA, the CDR3 is TGTGCCAGTGCCGACAGAATCTCCTACAATGAGCAGTTCTTC. Amino acid sequence: CASADRISYNEQFF. This chain links TRBV19 with TRBJ2-1; a weak D match, TRBD1 (5 bases). Between the trimmed V and J ends, which lost 8 bases and 0 bases, there was a span of 11 bases. Per the germline V gene, CDR1 is LNHDA and CDR2 is SQIVND (reference sequence). The CDR3 is 14 residues long.

The rearrangement uses TRBV9 and TRBJ2-2, with 8 nucleotides matching TRBD1. Germline trimming cut 3 bases from V and 14 bases from J; bases unmatched to any gene: 9. The germline V gene has CDR1 SGDLS and CDR2 YYNGEE. The CDR3 has 13 amino acids. The CDR3 region has the DNA TGTGCCAGCAGCGCAGGGGGCCGACTGGAACTGTTTTTT. Translated, it gives CASSAGGRLELFF.